The T cell receptor (beta chain) under discussion was sequenced for a study of control samples from healthy donors and cancer patients. The assay was immunoSEQ multiplex PCR, and TCRdb's table has in-frame clones only and misses some. The table has 75,000 to 90,000 clones, around 91% seen once. CDR3 length: 15 amino acids. Trimming took 0 bases from V and 9 from J, leaving 13 bases between them. The V gene's germline CDR1 is SGDLS and CDR2 YYNGEE. This receptor was taken from a man aged 45-65 years in good health. Sequencing used blood. J is TRBJ1-6 and V is TRBV9; perhaps TRBD1 as D (5 bases). In DNA, the CDR3 is TGTGCCAGCAGCGTAGATGGGGGGAAAGGTTCACCCCTCCACTTT. It yields the protein CASSVDGGKGSPLHF.